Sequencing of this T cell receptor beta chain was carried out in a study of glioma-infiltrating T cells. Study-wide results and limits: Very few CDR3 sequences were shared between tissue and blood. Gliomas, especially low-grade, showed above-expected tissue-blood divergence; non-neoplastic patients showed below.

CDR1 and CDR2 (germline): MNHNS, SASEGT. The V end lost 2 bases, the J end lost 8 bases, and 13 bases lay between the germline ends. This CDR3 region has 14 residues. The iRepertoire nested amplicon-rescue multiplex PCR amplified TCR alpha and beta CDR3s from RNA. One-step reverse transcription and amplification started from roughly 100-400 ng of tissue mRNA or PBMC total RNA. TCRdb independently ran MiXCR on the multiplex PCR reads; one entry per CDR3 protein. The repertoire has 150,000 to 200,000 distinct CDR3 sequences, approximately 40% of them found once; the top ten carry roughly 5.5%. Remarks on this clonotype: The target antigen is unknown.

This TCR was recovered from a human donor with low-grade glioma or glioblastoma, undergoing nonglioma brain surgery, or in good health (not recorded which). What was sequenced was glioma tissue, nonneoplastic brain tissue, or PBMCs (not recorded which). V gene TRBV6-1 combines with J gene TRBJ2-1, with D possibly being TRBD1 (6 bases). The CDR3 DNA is TGTGCCAGCAGTGAAAGGACAGCAGACTATGAGCAGTTCTTC. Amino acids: CASSERTADYEQFF.